This T cell receptor beta chain was sequenced during a study of spatial heterogeneity in lung cancer. Looking at the study overall: On average, each unique TCR and UMI combination appeared more than ten times in raw reads. General observations from the study: Estimated TCR-seq coverage of tumor T cells was only about 7% for alpha chains. For beta chains, the corresponding estimate was about 14%. For expanded intratumoral alpha and beta TCRs, counts tracked tumor mutation counts.

This CDR3 spans 14 amino acids. Trimming left V 3 bases short and J 0 bases short, with 9 bases between. CDR1 is SNHLY and CDR2 is FYNNEI in the germline V gene. Carried by each TCR cDNA molecule was a unique molecular identifier. TCRdb used MiXCR to reprocess the 5' RACE reads, holding one entry per CDR3 protein. The sample holds approximately 15,000 distinct CDR3 sequences, about 4.4% seen once. This clonotype has a count of ten or more. Antigen: not known. Time point: sample taken at primary tumor resection. No cell sorting; template was whole RNA from tumor, lung tissue or PBMC. The V and J genes are TRBV2 and TRBJ2-7; D is perhaps TRBD1 (6 bases). Sequenced here: lung tumor tissue, sampled at surgery. This TCR came from a female donor with early-stage non-small cell lung cancer. The DNA for the CDR3 is TGTGCCAGCAGTGATAGGGACACCTCCTACGAGCAGTACTTC. It codes for CASSDRDTSYEQYF.